This T cell receptor (beta chain) originates from a study of T cell repertoires in cytomegalovirus infection. About the study: Public signatures in TCR beta pointed to CMV infection and matching HLA type. Regarding the study as a whole: Of the TCR beta families, the public ones yielded a cumulative frequency that identified carriers of CMV plus the relevant HLA. Across the ex vivo response, the dominant clonotypes were HLA-C-restricted CMV-specific TCR beta clonotypes.

The CDR3 totals 15 residues. The V gene lost 3 bases and the J gene lost 0 bases, with 9 bases spanning the gap. Germline lookup yields CDR1 MGHRA and CDR2 YSYEKL. In TCRdb, the reads were re-called with MiXCR into one record per CDR3 protein. Of 200,000 to 300,000 distinct CDR3 sequences detected, 9% to 15% appear once; the ten largest clones hold about 1.5%. This clonotype was seen ten or more times. Antigen unknown. Sequences were obtained from PBMCs. The chain has TRBV4-1 and TRBJ2-1; TRBD2 is a possible D gene (5 bases). The clonotype originates from a human donor in good health (CMV status not recorded). Some clones in this sample may be carry-over from other donors' samples. The CDR3: CASSQPGSSYNEQFF. CDR3 sequence (DNA): TGCGCCAGCAGCCAGCCGGGAAGCTCCTACAATGAGCAGTTCTTC.